This T cell receptor (beta chain) originates from a study of T-cell reconstitution after alpha-beta-depleted transplantation in children (dated by TCRdb to the mid-2010s). Some background on the complete study: Using TCR repertoire profiling, the study followed T-cell immune reconstitution in a quantitative way in children after TCRalphabeta/CD19-depleted allogeneic hematopoietic cell transplantation.

Receptor libraries were prepared by PCR. The instrument was an Illumina HiSeq 2500. Molecular barcoding was employed in the preparation of TCR libraries, with unique molecular identifiers being used to normalize TCRbeta repertoire quantification. TCRdb reanalyzed the raw reads on its own, using fastp at Q25 for trimming and MiXCR for clone calling, and kept in-frame beta chains. Rows are combined by CDR3 protein, so each entry shows the most common genes and DNA. In this sample the table shows 640,000 or so distinct CDR3 sequences, around a sixth of which occur a single time. The biggest ten clones account for 0.8% to 1.1% of the sample. The CDR3 covers 14 residues, taking in both the cysteine and the phenylalanine. Kept here is only the CDR3 DNA, which spans 42 bases and is read in frame from base 1. V was cut back by 5 bases and J by 3 bases, leaving a gap of 13 bases between them. For CDR1 and CDR2, the germline V gene lists SGHVS and FQNEAQ.

This clonotype was observed a few times. Its binding antigen is unknown. No qualities accompany the bases; no much larger clone lies one base away. The sequence was obtained from a human donor who donated a stem cell graft to a child with acute myeloid leukemia. The rearranged chain carries TRBV7-8 and TRBJ2-5; TRBD2 is a possible D gene, resting on 6 matching bases. This material consisted of PBMCs from the stem cell graft donor, taken from the stem cell graft. CDR3 protein: CASSTRGTEETQYF. The nucleotides read TGTGCCAGCAGCACCCGGGGGACCGAAGAGACCCAGTACTTC.